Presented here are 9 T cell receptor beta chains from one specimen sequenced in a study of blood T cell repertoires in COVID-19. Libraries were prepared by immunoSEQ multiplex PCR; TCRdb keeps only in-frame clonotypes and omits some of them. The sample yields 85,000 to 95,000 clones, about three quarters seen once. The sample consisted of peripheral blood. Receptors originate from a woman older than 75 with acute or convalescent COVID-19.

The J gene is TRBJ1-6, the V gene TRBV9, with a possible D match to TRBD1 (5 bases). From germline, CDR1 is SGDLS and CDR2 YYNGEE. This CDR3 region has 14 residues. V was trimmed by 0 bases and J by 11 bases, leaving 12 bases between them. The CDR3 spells CASSVEAGRAPLHF. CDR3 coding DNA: TGTGCCAGCAGCGTAGAGGCAGGGAGGGCACCCCTCCACTTT.

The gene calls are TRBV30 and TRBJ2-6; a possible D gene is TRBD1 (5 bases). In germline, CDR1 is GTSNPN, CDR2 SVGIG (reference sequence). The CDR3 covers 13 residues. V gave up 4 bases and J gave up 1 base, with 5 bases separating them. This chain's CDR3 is CAWKGSGANVLTF. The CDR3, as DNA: TGTGCCTGGAAGGGGTCTGGGGCCAACGTCCTGACTTTC.

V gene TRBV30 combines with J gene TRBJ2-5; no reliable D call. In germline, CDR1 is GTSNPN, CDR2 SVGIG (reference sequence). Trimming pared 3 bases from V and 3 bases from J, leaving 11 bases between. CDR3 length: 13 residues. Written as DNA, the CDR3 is TGTGCCTGGAGGTGGAGAGGAAAAGAGACCCAGTACTTC. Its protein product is CAWRWRGKETQYF.

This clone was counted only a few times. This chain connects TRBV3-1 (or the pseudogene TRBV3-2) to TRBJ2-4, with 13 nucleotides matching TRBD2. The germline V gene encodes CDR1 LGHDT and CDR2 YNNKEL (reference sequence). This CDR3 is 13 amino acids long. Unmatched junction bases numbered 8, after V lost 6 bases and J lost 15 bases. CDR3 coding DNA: TGTGCCAGCAGTTTCGGACTAGCGGGGGACCTGTACTTC. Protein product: CASSFGLAGDLYF.

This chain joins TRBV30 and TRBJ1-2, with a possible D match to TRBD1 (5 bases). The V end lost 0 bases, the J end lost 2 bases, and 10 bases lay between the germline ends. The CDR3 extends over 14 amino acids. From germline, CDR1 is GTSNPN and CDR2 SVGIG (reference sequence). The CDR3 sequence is CAWSVRRANYGYTF. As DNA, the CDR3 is TGTGCCTGGAGTGTACGCAGGGCAAACTATGGCTACACCTTC.

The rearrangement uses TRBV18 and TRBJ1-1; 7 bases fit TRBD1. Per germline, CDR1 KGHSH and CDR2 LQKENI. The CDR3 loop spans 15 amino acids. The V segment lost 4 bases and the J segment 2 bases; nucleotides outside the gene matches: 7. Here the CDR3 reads CASSLYRGANTEAFF. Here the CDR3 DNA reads TGTGCCAGCTCACTATACAGGGGAGCCAACACTGAAGCTTTCTTT.

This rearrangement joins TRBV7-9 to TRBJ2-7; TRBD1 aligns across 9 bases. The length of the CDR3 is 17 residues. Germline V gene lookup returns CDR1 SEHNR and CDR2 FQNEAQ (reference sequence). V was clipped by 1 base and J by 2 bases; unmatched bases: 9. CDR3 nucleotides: TGTGCCAGCAGCTTAGAAGTGGGGACAGGGCGAACCTACGAGCAGTACTTC. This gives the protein CASSLEVGTGRTYEQYF.

In nucleotides, the CDR3 is TGTGCCAGCAAAAGCGGCTGGGGCGGGGCAGATACGCAGTATTTT. The encoded protein is CASKSGWGGADTQYF. The V call is TRBV2, the J call TRBJ2-3, with a weak D call TRBD2 (6 bases). The V gene lost 7 bases and the J gene lost 4 bases, with 18 bases spanning the gap. Per the germline V gene, CDR1 is SNHLY and CDR2 is FYNNEI. This CDR3 has 15 residues.

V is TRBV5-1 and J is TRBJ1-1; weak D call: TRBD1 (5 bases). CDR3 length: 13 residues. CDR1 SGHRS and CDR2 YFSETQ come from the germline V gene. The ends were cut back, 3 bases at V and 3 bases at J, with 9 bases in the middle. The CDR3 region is CASSSQGDTEAFF. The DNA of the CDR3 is TGCGCCAGCAGCTCCCAGGGTGACACTGAAGCTTTCTTT.